This T cell receptor (beta chain) emerged from a study of a mutant IDH1 vaccine in newly diagnosed glioma (dated by TCRdb to the early 2020s). For the wider study: Patients were given eight vaccinations, in weeks 1, 3, 5, 7, 11, 15, 19 and 23, which matched visits V03 through V10. Vaccination started 4-6 weeks after radiotherapy alone, or was given together with temozolomide cycles in the groups whose treatment included chemotherapy. Of the roughly 32 patients who were treated, about 62% were male and roughly 40% were female, and the mean age was around 41 years. Prior to enrollment, patients had been given standard therapy consisting of radiotherapy alone, temozolomide alone, or radiochemotherapy with temozolomide, with the combination given to most patients. Peripheral blood was collected at six visits: V03 (baseline), V05, V07, V10, V12 and V13. For exploratory analyses, longitudinal TCRB deep sequencing was carried out in roughly 23 treated patients wherever samples were available. The paper as a whole reports these results and caveats: Immune responses induced by the vaccine were seen in roughly 92% of patients across multiple MHC alleles. The authors stated that sample limitations prevented analyses of patient blood samples from being reproduced. PBMC samples for TCRB deep sequencing were selected based on availability. Pseudoprogression seemed to be unrelated to changes in the top peripheral T cell clonotypes found by TCRB sequencing.

To note about this clone: This clone's antigen is unknown. Qualities for individual bases were not recorded, and no much larger clone is one base off.

The time point label corresponds to: week 11, during vaccination. Every vaccine dose consisted of 300 ug of a 20-mer mutant IDH1 peptide in Montanide, administered subcutaneously together with topical imiquimod. Newly diagnosed WHO grade 3 or 4 IDH1-mutant astrocytomas showing loss of nuclear ATRX were present in the donors. The samples were drawn from NOA16, a multicentre, single-arm, open-label phase I trial in Germany that tested a mutant IDH1 peptide vaccine in humans for the first time. Genomic DNA for TCRB sequencing was extracted from EDTA blood using the DNeasy Blood and Tissue Kit. From the germline V gene, CDR1 is SGHDT and CDR2 is YYEEEE. From its cysteine to its phenylalanine, the CDR3 spans 19 amino acids. The CDR3 DNA has 57 bases and is translated from base 1. Trimming takes 4 bases from V and 4 bases from J, and the germline ends sit 28 bases apart. Libraries came from the immunoSEQ multiplex PCR assay. Following the manufacturer's protocol, the hsTCRB Kit was used to amplify rearranged TCR beta chain sequences. Sequencing of TCRB libraries was carried out on an Illumina MiSeq. The authors' analysis ran thus. The kit vendor's proprietary platform handled demultiplexing, trimming and gene mapping. TCRdb retrieved this table from immuneACCESS and kept in-frame rearrangements only. Not all clones are present; in checked studies, unresolved V genes account for under half, and no reason is known for the remainder. V and J calls and clone size come straight from that table; D and trimming were deduced from the DNA. This sample gives about 36,000 clones in total; 80% of them show up just once. Of the sample, approximately 16% falls within the top ten clones.

The V and J segments used are TRBV5-6 and TRBJ2-3, and TRBD2 may be the D gene, going by 5 matching bases. The origin of this receptor is a woman aged 30 to 39 with glioma. Some clones in this sample may be carry-over from other donors' samples. The source material was peripheral blood mononuclear cells (PBMCs), sampled from a glioma patient whose treatment included an IDH1 peptide vaccine. The DNA sequence is TGTGCCAGCAGCAACTCTTTCCGGAGACGAAGGGAGTTTGCAGATACGCAGTATTTT. Its protein is CASSNSFRRRREFADTQYF.